This T cell receptor (beta chain) originates from a study of blood T cell repertoires in COVID-19. Study summary: Samples came from the United States, Italy and Spain, spanning acute and convalescent COVID-19.

The CDR3 has 14 residues. The germline CDR1 and CDR2 sequences are LNHDA and SQIVND (reference sequence). V lost 5 bases and J 2 bases, leaving 12 bases between the germline ends. Original processing methods: Cell counts per sample came from amplifying reference gene primers. Sequencing used immunoSEQ multiplex PCR; TCRdb keeps in-frame clones, though not all of them. For V, J and clone size, that table is used; D and trimming come from the DNA. This table has 250,000 to 300,000 clones, about 76% appearing once. This sequence originates from a woman aged 60-75 years with active or convalescent COVID-19. What was sequenced was peripheral blood. This chain joins TRBV19 and TRBJ1-2; weak D call: TRBD1 (6 bases). The CDR3 is CASSVQGANYGYTF. DNA for the CDR3: TGTGCCAGTAGTGTACAGGGTGCGAACTATGGCTACACCTTC. The full variable domain, in which reference TRBV19 and TRBJ1-2 provide the parts outside the CDR3, is DGGITQSPKYLFRKEGQNVTLSCEQNLNHDAMYWYRQDPGQGLRLIYYSQIVNDFQKGDIAEGYSVSREKKESFPLTVTSAQKNPTAFYLCASSVQGANYGYTFGSGTRLTVV.